Listed below are T cell receptor beta chains from one sample, sequenced in a study of blood T cell repertoires in COVID-19. Profiling relied on immunoSEQ multiplex PCR, and the TCRdb table lists in-frame clones only, not all of them. The profile shows 88,000 or so clones, 81% of them singletons. Material for sequencing was peripheral blood. All receptors come from a man in his sixties with acute or convalescent COVID-19. The CDR3 runs from the conserved cysteine through the conserved F or W. D genes are given only for firm matches. Rows give clone size only sometimes, using once, few, many, or a class for an expanded clone.

>NA|NA|TRBV9|TRBJ2-5
TGTGCCAGCAGCGTAGCCTGGGGCCGGCCTCAAGAGACCCAGTACTTC
CASSVAWGRPQETQYF
>TRBD1|NA|TRBV11-2|TRBJ1-5
TGTGCCAGCAGCTTAGGACAGGGTCGACAGCCCCAGCATTTT
CASSLGQGRQPQHF
>NA|NA|TRBV27|TRBJ2-5
TGTGCCAGCAGCCCACAGGCGGTCGGAGAGACCCAGTACTTC
CASSPQAVGETQYF
>TRBD1|NA|TRBV3-1/TRBV3-2|TRBJ1-3
TGTGCCAGCAGCCAAGGGACAGGGGTCTCTGGAAACACCATATATTTT
CASSQGTGVSGNTIYF
>NA|NA|TRBV20-1|TRBJ1-5
TGCAGTGCTAGTGACAGGTCACCGACGCTGATCAATCAGCCCCAGCATTTT
CSASDRSPTLINQPQHF
>NA|NA|TRBV6-6|TRBJ1-4
TGTGCCAGCAGTTTGCGGGGTACTAATGAAAAACTGTTTTTT
CASSLRGTNEKLFF
>NA|NA|TRBV5-8|TRBJ2-6
TGTGCCAGCAGCCCCCGGGGGGCCAACGTCCTGACTTTC
CASSPRGANVLTF
>TRBD2|NA|TRBV28|TRBJ2-3
TGTGCCAGCAGTTTCCCCCGACTAGCGGGAGACTTAGCGTGGGATACGCAGTATTTT
CASSFPRLAGDLAWDTQYF
>TRBD1|NA|TRBV9|TRBJ1-2
TGTGCCAGCAGCGTAACCGGGACAGGGGTCTATGGCTACACCTTC
CASSVTGTGVYGYTF
>NA|once|TRBV28|TRBJ1-1
TGTGCCAGCAGTTTAGGGGGGGCGAGGACTGAAGCTTTCTTT
CASSLGGARTEAFF
>TRBD1|once|TRBV7-9|TRBJ2-3
TGTGCCAGCAGCTCCCCGGGACAGCGATCCACGGATACGCAGTATTTT
CASSSPGQRSTDTQYF
>TRBD2|NA|TRBV10-3|TRBJ2-5
TGTGCCATCAGGACTAGCGGGGAAGAGACCCAGTACTTC
CAIRTSGEETQYF
>NA|NA|TRBV10-3|TRBJ1-5
TGTGCCATCAGTGACCACAAAGGGGCCCAGCATTTT
CAISDHKGAQHF
>TRBD2|NA|TRBV24-1|TRBJ2-3
TGTGCCACCAGTGATCCTGGGACTAGCGGGACTAGCACAGATACGCAGTATTTT
CATSDPGTSGTSTDTQYF
>TRBD1|once|TRBV6-2/TRBV6-3|TRBJ1-4
TGTGCCAGCAGTCCCCGGTTAAACCGGGACAGGACCCCTGAAAAACTGTTTTTT
CASSPRLNRDRTPEKLFF
>TRBD1|NA|TRBV27|TRBJ1-6
TGTGCCAGCAGTTTATATCGAGGAGAGACAGGGAGGAATTCACCCCTCCACTTT
CASSLYRGETGRNSPLHF
>NA|NA|TRBV6-6|TRBJ1-5
TGTGCCAGCAGTTACTCGCAGCGAAATCCAAATCAGCCCCAGCATTTT
CASSYSQRNPNQPQHF
>TRBD2|many|TRBV7-8|TRBJ2-5
TGTGCCAGCAGCTTAGACGGGACTAGCAGGGAGACCCAGTACTTC
CASSLDGTSRETQYF
>TRBD1|NA|TRBV5-6|TRBJ2-7
TGTGCCAGCAGCTCCCGAACCCGACAGGGGCGCTCCTCCTACGAGCAGTACTTC
CASSSRTRQGRSSYEQYF
>NA|NA|TRBV15|TRBJ1-1
TGTGCCACCAGCAGAGAAGCTGTTATGAACACTGAAGCTTTCTTT
CATSREAVMNTEAFF
>TRBD1|NA|TRBV7-2|TRBJ2-1
TGTGCCAGCAGCTTAGAGGGGACAGGTAACAATGAGCAGTTCTTC
CASSLEGTGNNEQFF
>NA|NA|TRBV7-6|TRBJ1-4
TGTGCCAGCAGCTTAGGGAAACAGGCTCCAACTAATGAAAAACTGTTTTTT
CASSLGKQAPTNEKLFF
>NA|NA|TRBV2|TRBJ2-7
TGTGCCAGCAGTGGGGGGACAAAGGAATCCCAGTACTTC
CASSGGTKESQYF
>NA|NA|TRBV3-1/TRBV3-2|TRBJ2-7
TGTGCCAGCAGCCAAGCAGCAGGGAAGTCCTACGAGCAGTACTTC
CASSQAAGKSYEQYF
>NA|NA|TRBV3-1/TRBV3-2|TRBJ1-5
TGTGCCAGCGGTTCCCAGGGCGGCAATCAGCCCCAGCATTTT
CASGSQGGNQPQHF
>NA|NA|TRBV7-6|TRBJ2-5
TGTGCCAGCAGCCTCCGACCGGCAGGGGTTGAGACCCAGTACTTC
CASSLRPAGVETQYF
>NA|once|TRBV29-1|TRBJ2-2
TGCAGCGTTGAAGTTGAGTGGAGCACCGGGGAGCTGTTTTTT
CSVEVEWSTGELFF
>TRBD1|NA|TRBV6-2/TRBV6-3|TRBJ2-1
TGTGCCAGCAGTTACGTAGCCGGGACAGGCCTGTACAATGAGCAGTTCTTC
CASSYVAGTGLYNEQFF